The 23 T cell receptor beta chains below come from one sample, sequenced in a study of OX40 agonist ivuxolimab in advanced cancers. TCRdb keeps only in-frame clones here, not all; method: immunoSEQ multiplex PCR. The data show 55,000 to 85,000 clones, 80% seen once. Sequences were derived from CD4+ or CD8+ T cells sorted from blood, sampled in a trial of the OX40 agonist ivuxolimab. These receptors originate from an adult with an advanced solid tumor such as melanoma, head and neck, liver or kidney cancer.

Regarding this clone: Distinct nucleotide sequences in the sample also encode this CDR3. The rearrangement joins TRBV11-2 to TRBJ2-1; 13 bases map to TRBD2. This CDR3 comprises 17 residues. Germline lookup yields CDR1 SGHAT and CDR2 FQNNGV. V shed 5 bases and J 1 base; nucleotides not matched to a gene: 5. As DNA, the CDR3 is TGTGCCAGCAGCCCAAGACTAGCGGGGGGATCCTACAATGAGCAGTTCTTC. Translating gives CASSPRLAGGSYNEQFF.

This CDR3 reads CASSLVRGRNGYTF. The CDR3 nucleotides read TGTGCCAGCAGCTTGGTCAGGGGGCGGAATGGCTACACCTTC. This chain links TRBV7-2 with TRBJ1-2; the match to TRBD1 covers 8 bases. The CDR3 sequence is 14 residues long. V shed 3 bases and J 6 bases; nucleotides not matched to a gene: 6. Germline V CDR1 and CDR2: SGHTA, FQGNSA. Filled out from reference TRBV7-2 and TRBJ1-2, the complete variable domain reads GAGVSQSPSNKVTEKGKDVELRCDPISGHTALYWYRQSLGQGLEFLIYFQGNSAPDKSGLPSDRFSAERTGGSVSTLTIQRTQQEDSAVYLCASSLVRGRNGYTFGSGTRLTVV.

In DNA, the CDR3 is TGTGCCAGCAGTGACCTAACAGGGGACACTGAAGCTTTCTTT. Its protein is CASSDLTGDTEAFF. The genes are TRBV6-1 and TRBJ1-1; 7 nucleotides agree with TRBD1. V dropped 3 bases and J dropped 3; count of bases not matched to a gene: 4. The length of the CDR3 is 14 residues. From germline, CDR1 is MNHNS and CDR2 SASEGT.

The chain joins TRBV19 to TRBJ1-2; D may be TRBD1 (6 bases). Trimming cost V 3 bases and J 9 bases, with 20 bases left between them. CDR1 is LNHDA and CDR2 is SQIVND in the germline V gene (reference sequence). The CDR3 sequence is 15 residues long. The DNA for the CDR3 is TGTGCCAGTAGTATTCCCGGGGGGCCTGTTGAAAGCTACACCTTC. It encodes CASSIPGGPVESYTF.

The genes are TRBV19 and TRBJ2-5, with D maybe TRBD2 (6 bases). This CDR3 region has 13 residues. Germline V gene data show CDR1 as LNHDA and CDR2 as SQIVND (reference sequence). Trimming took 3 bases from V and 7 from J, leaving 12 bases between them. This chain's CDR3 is CASSMGRGGTQYF. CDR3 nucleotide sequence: TGTGCCAGTAGTATGGGTCGGGGAGGGACCCAGTACTTC.

For the CDR3, the DNA is TGTGCCAGCAGCTTAAACGGGGGGAAAGAGACCCAGTACTTC. This translates into CASSLNGGKETQYF. The rearrangement uses TRBV7-3 and TRBJ2-5, with 7 bases identical to TRBD2. V was pared by 1 base and J by 3 bases, with 2 bases of the junction left unmatched. The germline gives CDR1 SGHTA, CDR2 FQGTGA. The CDR3 extends over 14 amino acids. The full variable domain, with the rest looked up from reference TRBV7-3 and TRBJ2-5, is GAGVSQTPSNKVTEKGKYVELRCDPISGHTALYWYRQSLGQGPEFLIYFQGTGAADDSGLPNDRFFAVRPEGSVSTLKIQRTERGDSAVYLCASSLNGGKETQYFGPGTRLLVL.

The CDR3 here is CASSAARASDGYTF. CDR3 sequence (DNA): TGTGCCAGCTCCGCGGCACGGGCCTCGGATGGCTACACCTTC. J is TRBJ1-2 and V is TRBV18; D call uncertain. V dropped 6 bases and J dropped 6 bases, with 17 bases sitting between them. Germline assignment: CDR1 KGHSH and CDR2 LQKENI. The CDR3 is 14 amino acids.

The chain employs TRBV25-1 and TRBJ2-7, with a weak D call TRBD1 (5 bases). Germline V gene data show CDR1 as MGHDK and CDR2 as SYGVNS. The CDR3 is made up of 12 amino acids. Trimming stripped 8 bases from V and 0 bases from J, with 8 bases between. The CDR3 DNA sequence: TGTGCCAGCCGGACAATCTCCTACGAGCAGTACTTC. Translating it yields CASRTISYEQYF.

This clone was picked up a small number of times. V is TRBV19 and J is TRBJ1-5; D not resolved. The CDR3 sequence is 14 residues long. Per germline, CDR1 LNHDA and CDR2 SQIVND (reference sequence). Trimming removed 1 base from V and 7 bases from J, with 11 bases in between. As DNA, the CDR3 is TGTGCCAGTAGTATAGGAGGTTCGGGGCAGCCCCAGCATTTT. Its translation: CASSIGGSGQPQHF.

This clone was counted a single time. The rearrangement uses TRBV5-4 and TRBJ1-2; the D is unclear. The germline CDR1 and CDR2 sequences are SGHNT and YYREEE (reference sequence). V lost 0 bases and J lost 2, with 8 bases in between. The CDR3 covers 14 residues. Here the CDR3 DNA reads TGTGCCAGCAGCTTGGACACCAAGAACTATGGCTACACCTTC. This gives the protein CASSLDTKNYGYTF.

DNA of the CDR3: TGTGCCTGGAGTGCGGACGGGTCCTCTGGAAACACCATATATTTT. Its protein product is CAWSADGSSGNTIYF. This chain links TRBV30 with TRBJ1-3; no firm D call. This CDR3 is built from 15 residues. Germline CDR1 GTSNPN, CDR2 SVGIG (reference sequence). The germline V and J ends were trimmed by 1 base and 0 bases, with 10 bases remaining between them.

As DNA, the CDR3 is TGTGCCAGCTCAAGTACAGATACGCAGTATTTT. Its translation: CASSSTDTQYF. This rearrangement joins TRBV18 to TRBJ2-3; D gene uncertain. CDR1 KGHSH and CDR2 LQKENI come from the germline V gene. Trimming left V 5 bases short and J 3 bases short, with 3 bases between. The CDR3 spans 11 residues.

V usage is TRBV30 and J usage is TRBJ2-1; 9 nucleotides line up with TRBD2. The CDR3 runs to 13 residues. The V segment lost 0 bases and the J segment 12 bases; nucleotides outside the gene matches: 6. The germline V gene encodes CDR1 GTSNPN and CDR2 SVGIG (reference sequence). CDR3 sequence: CAWSVQAGGGQFF. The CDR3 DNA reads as TGTGCCTGGAGTGTACAAGCGGGGGGTGGGCAGTTCTTC.

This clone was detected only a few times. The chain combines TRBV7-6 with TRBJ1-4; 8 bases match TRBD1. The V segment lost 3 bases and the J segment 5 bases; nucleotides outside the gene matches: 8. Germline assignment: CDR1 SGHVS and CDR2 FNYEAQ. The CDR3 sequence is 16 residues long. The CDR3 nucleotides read TGTGCCAGCAGCTTTTTGGCACAGGGGGGGAATGAAAAACTGTTTTTT. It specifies CASSFLAQGGNEKLFF. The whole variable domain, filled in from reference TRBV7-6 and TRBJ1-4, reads GAGVSQSPRYKVTKRGQDVALRCDPISGHVSLYWYRQALGQGPEFLTYFNYEAQQDKSGLPNDRFSAERPEGSISTLTIQRTEQRDSAMYRCASSFLAQGGNEKLFFGSGTQLSVL.

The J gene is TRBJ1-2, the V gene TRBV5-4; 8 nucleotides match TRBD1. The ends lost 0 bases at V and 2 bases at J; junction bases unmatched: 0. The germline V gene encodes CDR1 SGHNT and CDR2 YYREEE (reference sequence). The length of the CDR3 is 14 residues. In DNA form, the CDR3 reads TGTGCCAGCAGCTTGGGGACAGGGAACTATGGCTACACCTTC. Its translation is CASSLGTGNYGYTF.

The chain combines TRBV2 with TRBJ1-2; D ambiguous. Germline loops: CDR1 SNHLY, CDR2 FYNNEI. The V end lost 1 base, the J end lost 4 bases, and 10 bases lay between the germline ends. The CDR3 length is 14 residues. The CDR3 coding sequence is TGTGCCAGCAGTGAAGGTGGGCGAACCTATGGCTACACCTTC. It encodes CASSEGGRTYGYTF.

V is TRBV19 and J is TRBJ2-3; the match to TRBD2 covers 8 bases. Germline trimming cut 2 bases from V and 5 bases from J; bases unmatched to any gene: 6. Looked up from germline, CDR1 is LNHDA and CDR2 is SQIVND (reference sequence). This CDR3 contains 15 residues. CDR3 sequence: CASSISSGWGDTQYF. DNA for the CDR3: TGTGCCAGTAGTATATCTAGCGGGTGGGGAGATACGCAGTATTTT.

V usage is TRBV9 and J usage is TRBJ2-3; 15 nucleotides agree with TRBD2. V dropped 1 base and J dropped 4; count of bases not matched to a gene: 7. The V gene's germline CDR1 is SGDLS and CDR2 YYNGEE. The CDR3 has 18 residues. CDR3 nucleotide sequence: TGTGCCAGCAGCGTAACAGGGACTAGCGGGGGGAAGGCAGATACGCAGTATTTT. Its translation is CASSVTGTSGGKADTQYF.

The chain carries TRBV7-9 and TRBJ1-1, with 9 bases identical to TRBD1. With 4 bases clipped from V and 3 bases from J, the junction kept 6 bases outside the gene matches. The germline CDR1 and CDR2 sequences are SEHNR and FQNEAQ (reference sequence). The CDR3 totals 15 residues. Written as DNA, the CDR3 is TGTGCCAGCAGCTCGACCGGGACAGGGCACACTGAAGCTTTCTTT. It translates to CASSSTGTGHTEAFF.

The DNA for the CDR3 is TGTGCCAGCAGTTTAAATTGGGGAATGTACCAAGAGACCCAGTACTTC. Encoded protein: CASSLNWGMYQETQYF. V and J are TRBV27 and TRBJ2-5; D call uncertain. The length of the CDR3 is 16 residues. V was shortened by 2 bases and J by 0 bases, with 13 bases between the two germline ends. Germline V gene data show CDR1 as MNHEY and CDR2 as SMNVEV (reference sequence).

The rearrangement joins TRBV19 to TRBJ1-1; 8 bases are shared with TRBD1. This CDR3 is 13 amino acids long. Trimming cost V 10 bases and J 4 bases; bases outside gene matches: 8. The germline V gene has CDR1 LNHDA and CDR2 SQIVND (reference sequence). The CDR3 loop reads CATQTGELTEAFF. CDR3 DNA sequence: TGTGCCACCCAGACAGGGGAACTCACTGAAGCTTTCTTT.

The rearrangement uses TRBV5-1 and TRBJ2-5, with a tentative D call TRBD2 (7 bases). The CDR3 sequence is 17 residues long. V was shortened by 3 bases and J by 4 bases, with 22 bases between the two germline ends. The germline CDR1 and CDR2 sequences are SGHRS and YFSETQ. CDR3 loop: CASSSKPGGPSSETQYF. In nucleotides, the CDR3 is TGCGCCAGCAGCTCGAAACCCGGGGGGCCATCCTCAGAGACCCAGTACTTC.

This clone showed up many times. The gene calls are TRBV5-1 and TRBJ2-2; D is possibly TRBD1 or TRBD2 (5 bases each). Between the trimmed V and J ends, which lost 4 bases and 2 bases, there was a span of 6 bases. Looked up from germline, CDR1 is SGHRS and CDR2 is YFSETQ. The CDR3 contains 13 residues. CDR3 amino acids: CASSRDNTGELFF. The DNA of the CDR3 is TGCGCCAGCAGCCGGGACAACACCGGGGAGCTGTTTTTT.